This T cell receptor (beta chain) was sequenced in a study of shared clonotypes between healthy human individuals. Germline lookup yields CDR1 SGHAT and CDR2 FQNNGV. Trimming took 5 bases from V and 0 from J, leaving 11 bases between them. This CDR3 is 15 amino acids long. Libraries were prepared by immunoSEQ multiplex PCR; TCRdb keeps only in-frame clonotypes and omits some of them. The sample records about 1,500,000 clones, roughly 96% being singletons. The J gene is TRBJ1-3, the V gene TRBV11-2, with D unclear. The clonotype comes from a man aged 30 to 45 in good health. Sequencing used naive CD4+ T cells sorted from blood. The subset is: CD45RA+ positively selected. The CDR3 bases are TGTGCCAGCAGCCCCAGGACGGCCTCTGGAAACACCATATATTTT. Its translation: CASSPRTASGNTIYF.